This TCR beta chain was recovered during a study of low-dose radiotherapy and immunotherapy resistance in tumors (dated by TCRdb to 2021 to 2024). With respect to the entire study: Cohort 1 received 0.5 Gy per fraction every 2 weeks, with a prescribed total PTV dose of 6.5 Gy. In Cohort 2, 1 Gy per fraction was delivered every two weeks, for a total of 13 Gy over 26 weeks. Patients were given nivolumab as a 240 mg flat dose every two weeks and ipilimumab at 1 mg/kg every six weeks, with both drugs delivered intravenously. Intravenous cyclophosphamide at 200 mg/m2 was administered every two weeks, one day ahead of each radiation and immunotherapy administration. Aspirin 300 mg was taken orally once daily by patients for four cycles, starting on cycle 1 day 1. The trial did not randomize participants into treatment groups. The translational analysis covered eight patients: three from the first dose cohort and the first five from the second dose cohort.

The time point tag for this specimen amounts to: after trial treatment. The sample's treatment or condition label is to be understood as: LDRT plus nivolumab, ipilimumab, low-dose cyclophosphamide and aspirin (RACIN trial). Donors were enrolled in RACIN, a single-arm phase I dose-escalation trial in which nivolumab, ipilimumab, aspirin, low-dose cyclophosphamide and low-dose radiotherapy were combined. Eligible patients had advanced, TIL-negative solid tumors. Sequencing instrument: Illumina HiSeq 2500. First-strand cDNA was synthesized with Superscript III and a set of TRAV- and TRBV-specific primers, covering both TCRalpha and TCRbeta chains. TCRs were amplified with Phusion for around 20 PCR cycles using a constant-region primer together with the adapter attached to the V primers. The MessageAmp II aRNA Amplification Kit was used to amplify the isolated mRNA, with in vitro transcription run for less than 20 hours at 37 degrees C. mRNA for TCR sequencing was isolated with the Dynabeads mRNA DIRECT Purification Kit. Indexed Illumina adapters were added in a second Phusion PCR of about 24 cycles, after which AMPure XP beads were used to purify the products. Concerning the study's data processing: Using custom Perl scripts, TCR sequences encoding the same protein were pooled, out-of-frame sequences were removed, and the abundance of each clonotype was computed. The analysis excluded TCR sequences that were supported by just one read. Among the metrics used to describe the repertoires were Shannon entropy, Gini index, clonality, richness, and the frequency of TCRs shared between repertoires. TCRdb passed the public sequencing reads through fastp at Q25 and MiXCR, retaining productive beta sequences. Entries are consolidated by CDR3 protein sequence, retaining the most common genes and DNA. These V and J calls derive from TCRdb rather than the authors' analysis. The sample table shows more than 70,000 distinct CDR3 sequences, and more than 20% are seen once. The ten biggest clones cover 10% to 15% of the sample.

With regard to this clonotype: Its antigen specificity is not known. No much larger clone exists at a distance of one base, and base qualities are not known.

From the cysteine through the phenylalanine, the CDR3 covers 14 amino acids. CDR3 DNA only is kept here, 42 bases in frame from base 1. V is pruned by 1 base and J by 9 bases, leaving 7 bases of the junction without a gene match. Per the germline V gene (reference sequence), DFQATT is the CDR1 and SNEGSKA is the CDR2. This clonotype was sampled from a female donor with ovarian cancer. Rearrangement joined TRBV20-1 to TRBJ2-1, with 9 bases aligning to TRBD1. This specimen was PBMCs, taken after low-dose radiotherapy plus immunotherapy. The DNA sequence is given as TGCAGTGCTAGAGGGACAGGGGCGACGGGTGAGCAGTTCTTC. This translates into CSARGTGATGEQFF.